The 14 T cell receptor beta chains in this list originate from one sample, sequenced in a study of blood T cell repertoires in COVID-19. Assay: immunoSEQ multiplex PCR; the TCRdb copy retains only in-frame clones and omits some. The sample lists some 200,000 clones, 80% to 90% seen once, with 11% in the top ten. Source material: peripheral blood. These receptors came from a woman aged 55-69 years with COVID-19, enrolled during active disease.

The V and J genes are TRBV7-8 and TRBJ2-5, with TRBD2 matching over 10 bases. The V gene's germline CDR1 is SGHVS and CDR2 FQNEAQ. Trimming took 3 bases from V and 3 from J; bases not matched to a gene: 4. The CDR3 is made up of 15 amino acids. The DNA of the CDR3 is TGTGCCAGCAGCTTCAGTGGACTAGCGGAAGAGACCCAGTACTTC. Its translation: CASSFSGLAEETQYF.

V is TRBV5-1 and J is TRBJ1-1; 7 bases align to TRBD1. Germline trimming cut 2 bases from V and 7 bases from J; bases unmatched to any gene: 17. Per the germline V gene, CDR1 is SGHRS and CDR2 is YFSETQ. The CDR3 has 17 residues. The CDR3: CASSFNQGVGSRGEAFF. Written as DNA, the CDR3 is TGCGCCAGCAGCTTTAACCAGGGGGTCGGTTCAAGGGGTGAAGCTTTCTTT.

This clone was counted a single time. The chain couples TRBV5-4 to TRBJ1-2; D is uncertain. This CDR3 comprises 13 residues. Trimming removed 7 bases from V and 0 bases from J, with 10 bases in between. Germline CDR1 and CDR2: SGHNT and YYREEE (reference sequence). As DNA, the CDR3 is TGTGCCAGCCAAGAGGATGCTAACTATGGCTACACCTTC. Amino acid sequence: CASQEDANYGYTF.

The count of this clone is one. As DNA, the CDR3 is TGTGCCAGCAGCGTACGGGACTCCTTATCGTACGAGCAGTACTTC. It is translated as CASSVRDSLSYEQYF. The chain carries TRBV9 and TRBJ2-7, with a possible D match to TRBD2 (6 bases). V gave up 1 base and J gave up 4 bases, with 15 bases separating them. Germline CDR1 is SGDLS and CDR2 is YYNGEE. CDR3 length: 15 residues. Full variable domain (outside the CDR3, taken from reference TRBV9 and TRBJ2-7): DSGVTQTPKHLITATGQRVTLRCSPRSGDLSVYWYQQSLDQGLQFLIQYYNGEERAKGNILERFSAQQFPDLHSELNLSSLELGDSALYFCASSVRDSLSYEQYFGPGTRLTVT.

The chain carries TRBV30 and TRBJ1-5; 7 positions agree with TRBD1. This CDR3 region has 14 residues. Losses at the gene ends were 3 bases for V and 3 bases for J; bases not matched to a gene: 5. Germline V lookup: CDR1 GTSNPN, CDR2 SVGIG (reference sequence). The CDR3 is CAWSTGASNQPQHF. The CDR3 DNA reads TGTGCCTGGAGCACAGGGGCCTCCAATCAGCCCCAGCATTTT. The entire variable domain, with the rest obtained from reference TRBV30 and TRBJ1-5, is as follows: SQTIHQWPATLVQPVGSPLSLECTVEGTSNPNLYWYRQAAGRGLQLLFYSVGIGQISSEVPQNLSASRPQDRQFILSSKKLLLSDSGFYLCAWSTGASNQPQHFGDGTRLSIL.

This clone was counted a single time. V usage is TRBV28 and J usage is TRBJ2-1; 9 bases fit TRBD2. The V gene's germline CDR1 is MDHEN and CDR2 SYDVKM. J lost 4 bases, V lost 5 bases, and 9 bases had no gene match. This CDR3 has 16 residues. DNA for the CDR3: TGTGCCAGCAGTATTATAGGGGGACTAGCTTACAATGAGCAGTTCTTC. It is translated as CASSIIGGLAYNEQFF. The whole variable domain, filled in from reference TRBV28 and TRBJ2-1, reads DVKVTQSSRYLVKRTGEKVFLECVQDMDHENMFWYRQDPGLGLRLIYFSYDVKMKEKGDIPEGYSVSREKKERFSLILESASTNQTSMYLCASSIIGGLAYNEQFFGPGTRLTVL.

This chain links TRBV29-1 with TRBJ2-3; 13 bases are shared with TRBD2. This CDR3 has 14 amino acids. Germline CDR1 and CDR2: SQVTM and ANQGSEA. Germline trimming cut 7 bases from V and 4 bases from J; bases unmatched to any gene: 5. CDR3 residues: CSASTSGGPDTQYF. In DNA form, the CDR3 reads TGCAGCGCTTCGACTAGCGGGGGGCCAGATACGCAGTATTTT.

J is TRBJ2-4 and V is TRBV27, with 9 bases identical to TRBD1. This CDR3 comprises 15 residues. The junction had 3 bases not matched to a gene; V was cut back by 1 base and J by 5 bases. Germline V gives CDR1 MNHEY, CDR2 SMNVEV (reference sequence). CDR3 residues: CASSLYRTGENIQYF. CDR3 DNA sequence: TGTGCCAGCAGTTTATACCGGACAGGGGAAAACATTCAGTACTTC.

The V call is TRBV11-1, the J call TRBJ1-1, with TRBD1 identical over 7 bases. From germline, CDR1 is SGHAT and CDR2 FQDESV (reference sequence). The CDR3 is 15 residues long. Unmatched junction bases numbered 6, after V lost 5 bases and J lost 0 bases. CDR3 amino acids: CASSTRTGVNTEAFF. CDR3 bases: TGTGCCAGCAGCACAAGGACAGGCGTGAACACTGAAGCTTTCTTT.

A single count supports this clone. The chain carries TRBV6-5 and TRBJ1-5; a weak D match, TRBD1 (6 bases). V lost 5 bases and J 7 bases, leaving 15 bases between the germline ends. This CDR3 has 14 amino acids. Looked up from germline, CDR1 is MNHEY and CDR2 is SVGAGI. The CDR3 sequence is CASSQGMPDQPQHF. CDR3 sequence (DNA): TGTGCCAGCAGTCAGGGGATGCCGGACCAGCCCCAGCATTTT.

V gene TRBV9 combines with J gene TRBJ2-2; perhaps TRBD1 as D (6 bases). Germline V CDR1 and CDR2: SGDLS, YYNGEE. This CDR3 is 14 amino acids long. With 4 bases removed from V and 1 base from J, the gap between germline ends came to 8 bases. CDR3 DNA: TGTGCCAGCAGCAAGACAGGGAACACCGGGGAGCTGTTTTTT. As protein: CASSKTGNTGELFF.

This clone came up once. This chain joins TRBV5-1 and TRBJ1-1; 9 bases are a match to TRBD1. The V and J ends lost 4 bases and 0 bases, in that order; junction bases with no gene match: 1. Germline values: CDR1 SGHRS, CDR2 YFSETQ. This CDR3 spans 14 amino acids. This CDR3 reads CASSRDRVNTEAFF. DNA of the CDR3: TGCGCCAGCAGCAGGGACAGGGTGAACACTGAAGCTTTCTTT.

The chain joins TRBV27 to TRBJ1-2; TRBD1 is a possible D gene (5 bases). Germline V lookup: CDR1 MNHEY, CDR2 SMNVEV (reference sequence). The V end was cut by 2 bases, the J end by 7 bases, with 29 bases between. This CDR3 spans 19 amino acids. This CDR3 reads CASSLSFTISDRRGRGYTF. CDR3 DNA sequence: TGTGCCAGCAGTTTAAGTTTTACGATTTCAGACAGAAGAGGACGTGGCTACACCTTC.

The chain couples TRBV30 to TRBJ2-3, with 8 bases aligning to TRBD1. The germline CDR1 and CDR2 sequences are GTSNPN and SVGIG (reference sequence). This CDR3 is built from 14 residues. The trim removed 5 bases at V and 3 bases at J, leaving 7 bases unmatched. CDR3 nucleotide sequence: TGTGCCTGGGGCGGCAGGGGGCGAACAGATACGCAGTATTTT. It encodes CAWGGRGRTDTQYF.